The text below deals with one T cell receptor (beta chain). The record originates from a study of blood T cell repertoires in COVID-19. About the study: From the United States, Italy and Spain came samples of acute and convalescent COVID-19.

The J segment lost 9 bases and the V segment lost 2 bases, leaving 6 bases of the junction unmatched. Germline V gives CDR1 MNHEY, CDR2 SVGAGI. The CDR3 totals 14 residues. Donors of Cohort 3 who recovered were those that had two negative PCRs, clearance, or symptom resolution. Original methodology: Estimates of nucleated cell counts were drawn from the amplification of reference gene primers. Sequencing was performed with immunoSEQ multiplex PCR; in TCRdb, only in-frame clones are kept and a portion is missing. V, J and clone size were drawn from that table, and D and trimming were deduced from the DNA. The data hold approximately 210,000 clones, with roughly 90% observed a single time.

The sequencing input was PBMCs or T cells enriched from blood (not recorded which). The J gene is TRBJ2-1, the V gene TRBV6-5; 8 bases align to TRBD2. This receptor was obtained from a woman aged 18-30 years who had recovered from COVID-19. The CDR3 nucleotides are TGTGCCAGCAGTTACACGGGGGGGCCAGCTGAGCAGTTCTTC. Encoded protein: CASSYTGGPAEQFF.